The clone carrying this T cell receptor beta chain turned up a few times. Its antigen is not known. Execution of the assay was at deep level. Method: immunoSEQ multiplex PCR; TCRdb's copy keeps in-frame clones and lacks some. The sample carries some 900,000 clones, more than 75% recorded once. The data were taken from a study of shared clonotypes between healthy human individuals. Study summary: Participating donors consisted of a couple of women and three men aged 18 to 49.

Whole-study findings and limits: Among the subsets, naive ones generally showed larger estimated richness than memory ones.

The CDR3 runs to 16 residues. Germline trimming cut 4 bases from V and 6 bases from J; bases unmatched to any gene: 10. From germline, CDR1 is SGHDT and CDR2 YYEEEE. The chain carries TRBV5-6 and TRBJ2-3, with TRBD2 identical over 11 bases. The sequence was obtained from a young man in good health. Input material: memory CD4+ T cells sorted from blood. The subset is: CD45RA-negative fraction. CDR3 nucleotide sequence: TGTGCCAGCAGCCCTCTGGTAGCGGGAGGGAAGGATACGCAGTATTTT. It specifies CASSPLVAGGKDTQYF.